The 30 T cell receptor beta chains below come from one sample, sequenced in a study of blood T cell repertoires in COVID-19. Assay used: immunoSEQ multiplex PCR; TCRdb lists only in-frame clones, some missing. The table shows approximately 220,000 clones, with 90% occurring only once. Sequenced sample: PBMCs or T cells enriched from blood (not recorded which). These receptors were taken from a man aged 30-40 years who had been exposed to COVID-19.

J is TRBJ2-2 and V is TRBV7-9; possible D gene TRBD1, 6 bases. CDR3 length equals 18 residues. Germline-derived CDR1 and CDR2 are SEHNR and FQNEAQ (reference sequence). The V gene lost 2 bases and the J gene lost 1 base, with 17 bases spanning the gap. The CDR3 sequence: CASSLKRTAVLNTGELFF. CDR3 DNA sequence: TGTGCCAGCAGCTTAAAAAGGACAGCCGTCTTGAACACCGGGGAGCTGTTTTTT.

The V call is TRBV4-2, the J call TRBJ2-3; possibly TRBD2 for D (7 bases). Germline CDR1 and CDR2: LGHNA and YNFKEQ. This CDR3 has 16 amino acids. V lost 0 bases and J 3 bases, leaving 13 bases between the germline ends. CDR3 protein: CASSQEGGGRTDTQYF. DNA for the CDR3: TGTGCCAGCAGCCAAGAGGGGGGGGGCCGAACAGATACGCAGTATTTT.

The rearrangement links TRBV6-5 to TRBJ1-6; 7 bases line up with TRBD1. Germline trimming cut 4 bases from V and 13 bases from J; bases unmatched to any gene: 10. Germline V CDR1 and CDR2: MNHEY, SVGAGI. The CDR3 sequence is 14 residues long. The CDR3 region has the DNA TGTGCCAGCAGTTTTTCGGGACAGCTAATTCCCCTCCACTTT. It is translated as CASSFSGQLIPLHF.

CDR3 residues: CSAKGANTIYF. For the CDR3, the DNA is TGCAGTGCAAAGGGGGCGAACACCATATATTTT. The chain uses TRBV20-1 and TRBJ1-3; 7 positions match TRBD1. This CDR3 comprises 11 residues. The V gene end was trimmed by 6 bases and the J gene end by 7 bases; junction bases not matched to a gene: 3. Germline-derived CDR1 and CDR2 are DFQATT and SNEGSKA (reference sequence).

The chain recombines TRBV3-1 (or the pseudogene TRBV3-2) with TRBJ2-7, with 15 bases aligning to TRBD2. CDR1 is LGHDT and CDR2 is YNNKEL in the germline V gene (reference sequence). This CDR3 has 16 residues. V gave up 4 bases and J gave up 3 bases; unmatched junction bases: 4. CDR3 bases: TGTGCCAGCAGCCCAGGGACTAGCGGGGGGATCTACGAGCAGTACTTC. Its protein is CASSPGTSGGIYEQYF.

For the CDR3, the DNA is TGTGCCAGCAGCACCACCGAGGGTGTCTCCTACAATGAGCAGTTCTTC. It yields the protein CASSTTEGVSYNEQFF. The chain couples TRBV9 to TRBJ2-1, with a tentative D call TRBD2 (5 bases). Trimming cost V 4 bases and J 0 bases, with 14 bases left between them. This CDR3 comprises 16 residues. CDR1 is SGDLS and CDR2 is YYNGEE in the germline V gene. Filled out from reference TRBV9 and TRBJ2-1, the complete variable domain reads DSGVTQTPKHLITATGQRVTLRCSPRSGDLSVYWYQQSLDQGLQFLIQYYNGEERAKGNILERFSAQQFPDLHSELNLSSLELGDSALYFCASSTTEGVSYNEQFFGPGTRLTVL.

The V and J genes are TRBV6-5 and TRBJ1-2; possible D gene TRBD1, 5 bases. CDR3 length equals 14 residues. Between the trimmed V and J ends, which lost 5 bases and 3 bases, there was a span of 13 bases. The germline CDR1 and CDR2 sequences are MNHEY and SVGAGI. For the CDR3, the DNA is TGTGCCAGCAGTAACTACCCGGGGGACTATGGCTACACCTTC. It codes for CASSNYPGDYGYTF.

The chain carries TRBV2 and TRBJ2-7; unclear D gene. CDR1 and CDR2 from the germline V gene are SNHLY and FYNNEI. The germline V and J ends were trimmed by 3 bases and 3 bases, with 6 bases remaining between them. The CDR3 is made up of 12 amino acids. Here the CDR3 DNA reads TGTGCCAGCAGTGATGGCGGCTACGAGCAGTACTTC. Amino acid sequence: CASSDGGYEQYF.

This rearrangement joins TRBV28 to TRBJ1-6; D gene ambiguous. Trimming removed 2 bases from V and 7 bases from J, with 15 bases in between. The CDR3 extends over 16 amino acids. Germline V gene lookup returns CDR1 MDHEN and CDR2 SYDVKM. CDR3 residues: CASSLRLGPRNSPLHF. CDR3 bases: TGTGCCAGCAGTTTAAGGCTAGGCCCTAGGAATTCACCCCTCCACTTT.

In the case of this clone: In the same sample, other DNA sequences code for this CDR3. The chain is built from TRBV9 and TRBJ1-1; D may be TRBD1 (5 bases). Per the germline V gene, CDR1 is SGDLS and CDR2 is YYNGEE. The CDR3 has 14 amino acids. The V end lost 1 base, the J end lost 1 base, and 8 bases lay between the germline ends. The CDR3 DNA follows: TGTGCCAGCAGCGTAACGACAGCGAACACTGAAGCTTTCTTT. This translates into CASSVTTANTEAFF. The complete variable domain, with remaining parts taken from reference TRBV9 and TRBJ1-1, reads DSGVTQTPKHLITATGQRVTLRCSPRSGDLSVYWYQQSLDQGLQFLIQYYNGEERAKGNILERFSAQQFPDLHSELNLSSLELGDSALYFCASSVTTANTEAFFGQGTRLTVV.

This rearrangement joins TRBV27 to TRBJ1-6, with no clear D. CDR3 length equals 15 residues. V gave up 7 bases and J gave up 0 bases, with 10 bases separating them. Germline CDR1 MNHEY, CDR2 SMNVEV (reference sequence). CDR3 loop: CASNRGSSYNSPLHF. In DNA, the CDR3 is TGTGCCAGCAATCGGGGAAGCTCCTATAATTCACCCCTCCACTTT.

V and J are TRBV4-3 and TRBJ2-2; no reliable D call. With 0 bases removed from V and 8 bases from J, the gap between germline ends came to 13 bases. The CDR3 has 15 amino acids. Germline V CDR1 and CDR2: LGHNA, YSLEER. The CDR3 region has the DNA TGCGCCAGCAGCCAAGAGAGTGGTGGAGTTGGGGAGCTGTTTTTT. It specifies CASSQESGGVGELFF.

The rearrangement joins TRBV19 to TRBJ1-5; maybe TRBD1 (5 bases). This CDR3 region has 16 residues. CDR1 and CDR2 (germline): LNHDA, SQIVND (reference sequence). Trimming removed 1 base at V and 2 bases at J, with 12 bases between. The CDR3 is CASSIVAGMGNQPQHF. The CDR3 DNA is TGTGCCAGTAGTATAGTAGCAGGGATGGGCAATCAGCCCCAGCATTTT.

V is TRBV5-1 and J is TRBJ2-2, with 12 bases aligning to TRBD2. There are 16 residues in the CDR3. Trimming took 4 bases from V and 1 from J; bases not matched to a gene: 2. Germline V CDR1 and CDR2: SGHRS, YFSETQ. CDR3 coding DNA: TGCGCCAGCAGCATGGGACTAGCGGGGAACACCGGGGAGCTGTTTTTT. Encoded protein: CASSMGLAGNTGELFF.

This chain connects TRBV7-6 to TRBJ2-5; the match to TRBD2 covers 7 bases. Trimming cost V 1 base and J 7 bases; bases outside gene matches: 9. The length of the CDR3 is 15 residues. In germline, CDR1 is SGHVS, CDR2 FNYEAQ. CDR3 loop: CASSLGAGRRGTQYF. CDR3 nucleotides: TGTGCCAGCAGCTTAGGAGCGGGGAGGCGCGGGACCCAGTACTTC. Full variable domain (remainder filled in from reference TRBV7-6 and TRBJ2-5): GAGVSQSPRYKVTKRGQDVALRCDPISGHVSLYWYRQALGQGPEFLTYFNYEAQQDKSGLPNDRFSAERPEGSISTLTIQRTEQRDSAMYRCASSLGAGRRGTQYFGPGTRLLVL.

V and J are TRBV13 and TRBJ2-7, with a tentative D call TRBD1 (6 bases). The V gene lost 5 bases and the J gene lost 6 bases, with 23 bases spanning the gap. The CDR3 contains 16 residues. Germline assignment: CDR1 PRHDT and CDR2 FYEKMQ (reference sequence). For the CDR3, the DNA is TGTGCCAGCAGCCCCCTAGGTTTGACAGGTTCGGGCGAGCAGTACTTC. Its translation is CASSPLGLTGSGEQYF.

The chain is built from TRBV7-9 and TRBJ2-1, with a weak D call TRBD1 (6 bases). CDR3 length: 15 amino acids. V gave up 6 bases and J gave up 2 bases, with 14 bases separating them. The germline gives CDR1 SEHNR, CDR2 FQNEAQ (reference sequence). This CDR3 is CASSLHGDTYNEQFF. CDR3 sequence (DNA): TGTGCCAGCAGTCTCCACGGGGACACCTACAATGAGCAGTTCTTC.

The chain employs TRBV4-1 and TRBJ2-5; 7 nucleotides line up with TRBD2. V gave up 0 bases and J gave up 4 bases; unmatched junction bases: 5. Germline V lookup: CDR1 MGHRA, CDR2 YSYEKL. CDR3 length: 15 amino acids. CDR3: CASSQEGSGRETQYF. The CDR3 DNA reads as TGCGCCAGCAGCCAAGAAGGTAGCGGGCGAGAGACCCAGTACTTC.

The chain combines TRBV11-3 with TRBJ2-1, with D unresolved. The CDR3 runs to 13 residues. V was shortened by 0 bases and J by 6 bases, with 6 bases between the two germline ends. Germline V gene sequence: CDR1 SGHNT, CDR2 YENEEA. CDR3 coding DNA: TGTGCCAGCAGCTTAGATAGTCGCAATGAGCAGTTCTTC. Protein product: CASSLDSRNEQFF. The whole variable domain, filled in from reference TRBV11-3 and TRBJ2-1, reads EAGVVQSPRYKIIEKKQPVAFWCNPISGHNTLYWYLQNLGQGPELLIRYENEEAVDDSQLPKDRFSAERLKGVDSTLKIQPAELGDSAVYLCASSLDSRNEQFFGPGTRLTVL.

CDR3 residues: CASSQERPAGEKLFF. CDR3 bases: TGCGCCAGCAGCCAAGAGAGGCCCGCGGGGGAAAAACTGTTTTTT. The chain couples TRBV4-3 to TRBJ1-4; the D is unclear. Germline CDR1 LGHNA, CDR2 YSLEER. Trimming took off 0 bases at V and 8 bases at J, with 13 bases between the two ends. The CDR3 has 15 amino acids.

The genes are TRBV21-1 and TRBJ2-7; the D call TRBD1 from the table was never checked on the DNA. TRBV21-1 is flagged as a pseudogene. The CDR3 runs to 15 residues. DNA of the CDR3: TGTGCCAGCAGCACGTACAGGCTAATCTCCTACGAGCAGTACTTC. This gives the protein CASSTYRLISYEQYF.

This chain connects TRBV2 to TRBJ1-1; possibly TRBD1 for D (6 bases). This CDR3 region has 12 residues. Between the trimmed V and J ends, which lost 3 bases and 4 bases, there was a span of 6 bases. Germline V gene lookup returns CDR1 SNHLY and CDR2 FYNNEI. The CDR3 loop is CASSEGATEAFF. The CDR3 nucleotides are TGTGCCAGCAGTGAGGGGGCCACTGAAGCTTTCTTT.

V gene TRBV13 combines with J gene TRBJ2-1; the D is unclear. Trimming stripped 0 bases from V and 3 bases from J, with 6 bases between. This CDR3 has 14 residues. Germline V gives CDR1 PRHDT, CDR2 FYEKMQ (reference sequence). As DNA, the CDR3 is TGTGCCAGCAGCTTAGGACAGAGCTACAATGAGCAGTTCTTC. The encoded protein is CASSLGQSYNEQFF.

The chain is built from TRBV3-1 (or the pseudogene TRBV3-2) and TRBJ1-2; D not resolved. V was shortened by 2 bases and J by 3 bases, with 7 bases between the two germline ends. There are 13 residues in the CDR3. Germline CDR1 reads LGHDT; CDR2 reads YNNKEL (reference sequence). CDR3 sequence (DNA): TGTGCCAGCAGCCAAATTAGCTACTATGGCTACACCTTC. It translates to CASSQISYYGYTF.

The rearrangement links TRBV24-1 to TRBJ2-1; tentatively, D is TRBD2 (6 bases). Per germline, CDR1 KGHDR and CDR2 SFDVKD. V was cut by 3 bases and J by 13 bases, with 24 bases left in between. This CDR3 comprises 16 residues. Here the CDR3 reads CATSDSPVSGVETQFF. In DNA, the CDR3 is TGTGCCACCAGTGATAGTCCAGTCTCGGGAGTAGAGACCCAGTTCTTC.

The genes are TRBV6-5 and TRBJ2-2; possible D gene TRBD1, 5 bases. This CDR3 spans 13 amino acids. V lost 11 bases and J lost 3, with 13 bases in between. Germline V lookup: CDR1 MNHEY, CDR2 SVGAGI. DNA of the CDR3: TGTGCCTCCCAGGGCTATTACACCGGGGAGCTGTTTTTT. It specifies CASQGYYTGELFF.

The CDR3 coding sequence is TGCGCCAGCAGCCAAGATTTGGGGGGGAGCACAGATACGCAGTATTTT. Protein: CASSQDLGGSTDTQYF. V and J are TRBV4-3 and TRBJ2-3, with 7 positions matching TRBD2. This CDR3 contains 16 residues. In germline, CDR1 is LGHNA, CDR2 YSLEER. V was pared by 0 bases and J by 0 bases, with 3 bases of the junction left unmatched.

The rearrangement uses TRBV29-1 and TRBJ1-3; D gene ambiguous. There are 13 residues in the CDR3. Deletions cut 6 bases from V and 1 base from J, with 10 bases between. Looked up from germline, CDR1 is SQVTM and CDR2 is ANQGSEA. The chain's CDR3 is CSVQITSGNTIYF. CDR3 nucleotides: TGCAGCGTACAGATAACGTCTGGAAACACCATATATTTT.

This clone was found once. The chain combines TRBV10-3 with TRBJ2-3, with 8 positions matching TRBD2. Germline V CDR1 and CDR2: ENHRY, SYGVKD. J was trimmed by 3 bases and V by 6 bases; bases with no gene match: 8. CDR3 length: 15 residues. For the CDR3, the DNA is TGTGCCATCAGACCTACGGGACTAGTTACAGATACGCAGTATTTT. Translated: CAIRPTGLVTDTQYF.

The rearrangement uses TRBV18 and TRBJ2-7; D is possibly TRBD1 (5 bases). Germline V gene data show CDR1 as KGHSH and CDR2 as LQKENI. There are 13 residues in the CDR3. V dropped 3 bases and J dropped 12 bases, with 18 bases sitting between them. The CDR3 DNA follows: TGTGCCAGCTCACCGGATCAGGGCTCTTTGGGGTACTTC. Encoded protein: CASSPDQGSLGYF.